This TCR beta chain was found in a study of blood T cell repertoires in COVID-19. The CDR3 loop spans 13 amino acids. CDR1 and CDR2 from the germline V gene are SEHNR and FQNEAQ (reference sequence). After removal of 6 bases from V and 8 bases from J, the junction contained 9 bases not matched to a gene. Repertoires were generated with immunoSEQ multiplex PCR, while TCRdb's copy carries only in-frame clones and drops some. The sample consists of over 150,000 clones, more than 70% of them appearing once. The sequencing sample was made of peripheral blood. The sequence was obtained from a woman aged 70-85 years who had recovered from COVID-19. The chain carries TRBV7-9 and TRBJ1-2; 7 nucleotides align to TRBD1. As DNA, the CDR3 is TGTGCCAGCAGTTACGGACAGGCCCACGGCTACACCTTC. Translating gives CASSYGQAHGYTF.